This TCR beta chain was recovered during a study of Graves' ophthalmopathy and Graves' hyperthyroidism. This clonotype was detected many times. Its specificity is unknown. Using RNA transcripts, the TCR beta CDR3 regions were amplified. RT-PCR with HTBI primers came first, then second-round multiplex PCR. TCRdb reprocessed the multiplex PCR reads via MiXCR and lists one record per CDR3 protein. The sample consists of hundreds of thousands of distinct CDR3 sequences, approximately 15% of them appearing once. Study conclusions and caveats: A majority of expanded thyroid clonotypes exceeding 0.001 frequency were likewise present in blood.

The V gene end was trimmed by 7 bases and the J gene end by 4 bases; junction bases not matched to a gene: 9. This CDR3 comprises 13 residues. Germline lookup yields CDR1 SQVTM and CDR2 ANQGSEA. Additional autoimmune diseases, uncontrolled infections, pregnancy or lactation disqualified patients. Material: peripheral blood. This chain joins TRBV29-1 and TRBJ1-1; 7 bases map to TRBD1. This clonotype was obtained from a woman between 18 and 29 years old with stable Graves' hyperthyroidism. The CDR3 here is CSARTGTSTEAFF. CDR3 bases: TGCAGCGCCCGGACAGGTACAAGCACTGAAGCTTTCTTT. Full variable domain (rest looked up from reference TRBV29-1 and TRBJ1-1): SAVISQKPSRDICQRGTSLTIQCQVDSQVTMMFWYRQQPGQSLTLIATANQGSEATYESGFVIDKFPISRPNLTFSTLTVSNMSPEDSSIYLCSARTGTSTEAFFGQGTRLTVV.